This TCR beta chain was sequenced in a study of blood T cells in healthy people across ages. V was clipped by 4 bases and J by 4 bases, with 8 bases between them. This CDR3 has 13 residues. Germline assignment: CDR1 SGHAT and CDR2 FQNNGV. There are many counts of this clonotype. A second 7 to 11 cycle PCR used barcoded and J-beta primers. All cDNA molecules were each tagged by a template-switch adaptor with 12 random nucleotides. A minimum of 3 million CDR3-containing paired-end reads was obtained for each sample. Using its own MiXCR run on the 5' RACE reads, TCRdb lists one record per CDR3 protein. The repertoire holds about 1.7 million distinct CDR3 sequences, with under 30% as singletons.

Material for sequencing was blood. The J gene is TRBJ2-1, the V gene TRBV11-2; D is undetermined. The receptor's source is a woman in her thirties in good health. The CDR3 here is CASSSDLYNEQFF. The DNA of the CDR3 is TGTGCCAGCAGCTCGGACCTTTACAATGAGCAGTTCTTC.